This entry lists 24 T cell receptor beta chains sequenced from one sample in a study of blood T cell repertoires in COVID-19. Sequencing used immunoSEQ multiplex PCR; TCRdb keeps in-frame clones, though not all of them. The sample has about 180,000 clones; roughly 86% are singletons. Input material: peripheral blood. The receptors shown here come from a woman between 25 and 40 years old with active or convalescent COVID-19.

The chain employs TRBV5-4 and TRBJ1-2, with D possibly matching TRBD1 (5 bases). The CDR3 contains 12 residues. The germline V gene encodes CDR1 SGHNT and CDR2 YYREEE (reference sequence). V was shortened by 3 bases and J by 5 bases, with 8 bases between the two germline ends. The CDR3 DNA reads TGTGCCAGCAGCTCGACAGTTTATGGCTACACCTTC. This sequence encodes CASSSTVYGYTF. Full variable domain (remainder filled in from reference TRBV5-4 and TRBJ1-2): ETGVTQSPTHLIKTRGQQVTLRCSSQSGHNTVSWYQQALGQGPQFIFQYYREEENGRGNFPPRFSGLQFPNYSSELNVNALELDDSALYLCASSSTVYGYTFGSGTRLTVV.

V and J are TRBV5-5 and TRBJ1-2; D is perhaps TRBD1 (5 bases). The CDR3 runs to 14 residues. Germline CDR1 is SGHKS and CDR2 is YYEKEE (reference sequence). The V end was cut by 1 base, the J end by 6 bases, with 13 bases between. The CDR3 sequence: CASSLYRPHNGYTF. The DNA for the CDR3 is TGTGCCAGCAGCTTGTACAGGCCCCACAATGGCTACACCTTC.

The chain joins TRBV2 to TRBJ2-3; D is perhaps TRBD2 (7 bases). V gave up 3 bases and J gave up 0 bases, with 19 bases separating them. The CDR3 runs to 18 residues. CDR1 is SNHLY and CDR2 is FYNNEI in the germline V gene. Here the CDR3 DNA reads TGTGCCAGCAGTGACCCCGAGAGGGGGGGTATAAGCACAGATACGCAGTATTTT. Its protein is CASSDPERGGISTDTQYF.

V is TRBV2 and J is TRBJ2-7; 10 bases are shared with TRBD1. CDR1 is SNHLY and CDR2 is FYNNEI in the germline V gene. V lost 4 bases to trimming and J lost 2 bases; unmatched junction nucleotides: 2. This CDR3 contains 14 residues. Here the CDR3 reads CASSGDRGTYEQYF. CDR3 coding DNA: TGTGCCAGCAGTGGGGACAGGGGCACCTACGAGCAGTACTTC.

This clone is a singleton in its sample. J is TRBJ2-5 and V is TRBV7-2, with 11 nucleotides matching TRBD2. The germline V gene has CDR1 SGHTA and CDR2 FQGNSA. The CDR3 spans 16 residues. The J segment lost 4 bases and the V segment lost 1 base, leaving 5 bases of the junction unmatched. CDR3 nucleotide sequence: TGTGCCAGCAGCTTAGGGTCGCTAGCGGGAGGAGAGACCCAGTACTTC. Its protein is CASSLGSLAGGETQYF.

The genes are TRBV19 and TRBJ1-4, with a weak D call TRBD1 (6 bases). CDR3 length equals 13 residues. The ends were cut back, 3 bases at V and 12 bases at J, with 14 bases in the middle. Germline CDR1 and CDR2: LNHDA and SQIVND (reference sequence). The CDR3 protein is CASSIVLPGELFF. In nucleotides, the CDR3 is TGTGCCAGTAGTATTGTCCTTCCAGGGGAACTGTTTTTT. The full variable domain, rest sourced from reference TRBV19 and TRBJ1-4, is DGGITQSPKYLFRKEGQNVTLSCEQNLNHDAMYWYRQDPGQGLRLIYYSQIVNDFQKGDIAEGYSVSREKKESFPLTVTSAQKNPTAFYLCASSIVLPGELFFGSGTQLSVL.

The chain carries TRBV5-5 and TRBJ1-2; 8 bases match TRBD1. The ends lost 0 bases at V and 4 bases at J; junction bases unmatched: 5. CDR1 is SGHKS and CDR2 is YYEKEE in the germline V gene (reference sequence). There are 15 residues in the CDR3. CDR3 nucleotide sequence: TGTGCCAGCAGCTTGGGCCCAGGACAGGGCTATGGCTACACCTTC. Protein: CASSLGPGQGYGYTF.

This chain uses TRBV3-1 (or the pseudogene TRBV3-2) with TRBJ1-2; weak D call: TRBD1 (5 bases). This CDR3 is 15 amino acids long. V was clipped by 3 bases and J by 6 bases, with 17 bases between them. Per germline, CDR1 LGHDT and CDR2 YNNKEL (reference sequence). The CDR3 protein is CASSHTDTKIDGYTF. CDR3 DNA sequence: TGTGCCAGCAGCCACACGGACACCAAAATAGATGGCTACACCTTC.

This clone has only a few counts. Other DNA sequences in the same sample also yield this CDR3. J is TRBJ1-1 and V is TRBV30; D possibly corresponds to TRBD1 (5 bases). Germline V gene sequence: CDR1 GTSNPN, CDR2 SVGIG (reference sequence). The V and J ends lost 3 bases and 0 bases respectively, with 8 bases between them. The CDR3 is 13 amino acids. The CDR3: CAWRGQMNTEAFF. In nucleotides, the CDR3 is TGTGCCTGGAGGGGGCAGATGAACACTGAAGCTTTCTTT.

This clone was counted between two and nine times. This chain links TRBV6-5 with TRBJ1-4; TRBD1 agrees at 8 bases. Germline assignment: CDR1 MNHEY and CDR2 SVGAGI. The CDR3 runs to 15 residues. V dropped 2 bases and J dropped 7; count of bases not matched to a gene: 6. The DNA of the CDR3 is TGTGCCAGCAGTTACAGGACAGGGAGAAGTGAAAAACTGTTTTTT. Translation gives CASSYRTGRSEKLFF.

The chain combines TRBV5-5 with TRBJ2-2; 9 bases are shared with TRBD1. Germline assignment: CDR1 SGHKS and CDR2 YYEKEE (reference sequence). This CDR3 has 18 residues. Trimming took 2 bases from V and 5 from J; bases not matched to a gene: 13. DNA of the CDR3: TGTGCCAGCAGCTTACAAACCGGGACAGGGAGTAGAACCGGGGAGCTGTTTTTT. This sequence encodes CASSLQTGTGSRTGELFF.

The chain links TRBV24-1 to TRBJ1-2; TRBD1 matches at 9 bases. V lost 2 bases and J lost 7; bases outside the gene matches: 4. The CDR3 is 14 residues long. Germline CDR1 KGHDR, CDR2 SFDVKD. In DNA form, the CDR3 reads TGTGCCACCAGTGATTACAGGGGGCTGAGTGGCTACACCTTC. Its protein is CATSDYRGLSGYTF.

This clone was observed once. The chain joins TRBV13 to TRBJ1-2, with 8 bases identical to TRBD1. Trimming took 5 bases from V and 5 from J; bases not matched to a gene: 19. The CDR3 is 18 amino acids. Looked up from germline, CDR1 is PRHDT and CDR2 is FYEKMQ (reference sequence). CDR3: CASSASGTGELTDYGYTF. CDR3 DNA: TGTGCCAGCAGCGCGAGCGGGACAGGAGAATTGACTGATTATGGCTACACCTTC. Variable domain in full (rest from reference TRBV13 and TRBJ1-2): AAGVIQSPRHLIKEKRETATLKCYPIPRHDTVYWYQQGPGQDPQFLISFYEKMQSDKGSIPDRFSAQQFSDYHSELNMSSLELGDSALYFCASSASGTGELTDYGYTFGSGTRLTVV.

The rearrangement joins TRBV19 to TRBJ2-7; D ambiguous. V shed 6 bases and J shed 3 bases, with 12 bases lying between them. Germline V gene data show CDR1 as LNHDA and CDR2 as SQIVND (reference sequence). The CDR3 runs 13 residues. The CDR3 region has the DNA TGTGCCAGTAGAAAGGCGGCAGTCTACGAGCAGTACTTC. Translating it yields CASRKAAVYEQYF.

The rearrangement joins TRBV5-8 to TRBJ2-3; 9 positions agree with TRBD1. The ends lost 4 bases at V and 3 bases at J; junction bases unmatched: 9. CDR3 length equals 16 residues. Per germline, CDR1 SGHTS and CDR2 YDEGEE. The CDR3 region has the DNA TGTGCCAGCAGCGTAGGACAGGGGAAGAGGACAGATACGCAGTATTTT. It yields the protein CASSVGQGKRTDTQYF.

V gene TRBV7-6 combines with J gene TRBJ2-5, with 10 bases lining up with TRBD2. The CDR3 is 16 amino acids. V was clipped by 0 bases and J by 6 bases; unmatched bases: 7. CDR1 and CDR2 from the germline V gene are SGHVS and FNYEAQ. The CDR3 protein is CASSLAGTSVEKTQYF. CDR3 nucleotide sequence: TGTGCCAGCAGCTTAGCGGGGACTAGCGTTGAAAAGACCCAGTACTTC.

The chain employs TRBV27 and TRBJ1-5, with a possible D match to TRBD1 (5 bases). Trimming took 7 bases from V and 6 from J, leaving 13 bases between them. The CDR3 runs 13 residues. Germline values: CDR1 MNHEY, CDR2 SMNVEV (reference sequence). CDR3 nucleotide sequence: TGTGCCAGCACGTCAGGGCTGAGTCAGCCCCAGCATTTT. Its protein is CASTSGLSQPQHF.

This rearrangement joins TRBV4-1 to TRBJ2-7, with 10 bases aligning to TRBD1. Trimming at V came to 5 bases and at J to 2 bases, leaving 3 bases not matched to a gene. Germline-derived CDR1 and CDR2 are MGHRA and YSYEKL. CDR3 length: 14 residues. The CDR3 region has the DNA TGCGCCAGCAGCTTCGGGACAGGGGCCTACGAGCAGTACTTC. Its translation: CASSFGTGAYEQYF.

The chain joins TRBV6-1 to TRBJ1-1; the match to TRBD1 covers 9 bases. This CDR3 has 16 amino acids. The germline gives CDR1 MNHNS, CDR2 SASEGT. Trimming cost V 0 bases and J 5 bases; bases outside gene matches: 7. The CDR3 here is CASSEALGQGRTEAFF. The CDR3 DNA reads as TGTGCCAGCAGTGAAGCGCTCGGACAGGGGCGGACTGAAGCTTTCTTT.

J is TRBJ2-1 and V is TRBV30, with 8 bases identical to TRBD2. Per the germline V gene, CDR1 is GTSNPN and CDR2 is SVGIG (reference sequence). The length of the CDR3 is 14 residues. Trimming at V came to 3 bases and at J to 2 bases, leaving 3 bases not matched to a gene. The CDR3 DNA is TGTGCCTGGAGCCGGGGGGGCCCCTACAATGAGCAGTTCTTC. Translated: CAWSRGGPYNEQFF.

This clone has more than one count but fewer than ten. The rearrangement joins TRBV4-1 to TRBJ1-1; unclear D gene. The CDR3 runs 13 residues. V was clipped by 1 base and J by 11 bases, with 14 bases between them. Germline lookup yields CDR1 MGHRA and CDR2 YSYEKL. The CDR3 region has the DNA TGCGCCAGCAGCCAAGCCCTGAGGGTGGAGGCTTTCTTT. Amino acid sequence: CASSQALRVEAFF.

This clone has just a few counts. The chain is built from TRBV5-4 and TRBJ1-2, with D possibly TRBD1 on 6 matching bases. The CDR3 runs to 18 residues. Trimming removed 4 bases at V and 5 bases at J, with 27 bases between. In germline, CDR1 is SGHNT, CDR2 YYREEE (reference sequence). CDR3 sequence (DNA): TGTGCCAGCAGCCTAGATCGGGCAGGGACAAGAACCCAGTATGGCTACACCTTC. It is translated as CASSLDRAGTRTQYGYTF. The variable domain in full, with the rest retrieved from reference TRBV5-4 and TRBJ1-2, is ETGVTQSPTHLIKTRGQQVTLRCSSQSGHNTVSWYQQALGQGPQFIFQYYREEENGRGNFPPRFSGLQFPNYSSELNVNALELDDSALYLCASSLDRAGTRTQYGYTFGSGTRLTVV.

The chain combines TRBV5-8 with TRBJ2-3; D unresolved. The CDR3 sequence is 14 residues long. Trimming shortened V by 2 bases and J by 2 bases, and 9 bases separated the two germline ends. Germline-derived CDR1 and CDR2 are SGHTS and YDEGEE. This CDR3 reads CASSFGSITDTQYF. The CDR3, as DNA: TGTGCCAGCAGCTTCGGGTCAATCACAGATACGCAGTATTTT.

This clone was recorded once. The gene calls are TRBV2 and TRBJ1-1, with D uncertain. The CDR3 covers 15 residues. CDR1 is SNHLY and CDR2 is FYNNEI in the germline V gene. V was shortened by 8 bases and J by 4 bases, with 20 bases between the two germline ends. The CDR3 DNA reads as TGTGCCAGCCCAGCAAGGTTCTCCGCGGGCACTGAAGCTTTCTTT. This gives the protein CASPARFSAGTEAFF.